A selection of T cell receptor beta chains follows, all from one sample in a study of regulatory T cells in long-lasting Graves disease. TCRdb ran MiXCR on the multiplex PCR reads and lists one entry per CDR3 protein. The sample gives 250,000 to 400,000 distinct CDR3 sequences, more than 15% of which show up once; roughly 35% is in the top ten. The sample here was peripheral blood mononuclear cells (PBMCs), taken at new diagnosis, from a patient treated with antithyroid drugs. The receptors here all came from a female donor with Graves disease. Both conserved end residues are part of each CDR3. The D gene is left open where the match is weak. Expanded clones are given a class, and other clones once, few, many or no size at all.

clone_size: few; v_call: TRBV20-1; d_call: TRBD2; j_call: TRBJ2-7; cdr3_nt: TGCAGTGCTAGAGGGGTAGCGGGAGCCCTTTCTTTCGAGCAGTACTTC; cdr3_aa: CSARGVAGALSFEQYF
clone_size: many; v_call: TRBV28; d_call: TRBD1; j_call: TRBJ1-4; cdr3_nt: TGTGCCAGCAGTTCCGGCGGACAGGGGGCGGGGAAACTGTTTTTT; cdr3_aa: CASSSGGQGAGKLFF
clone_size: many; v_call: TRBV2; d_call: .; j_call: TRBJ1-6; cdr3_nt: TGTGCCAGCATCTCTGCACGGCGGGGATATTCACCCCTCCACTTT; cdr3_aa: CASISARRGYSPLHF
clone_size: many; v_call: TRBV24-1; d_call: .; j_call: TRBJ2-1; cdr3_nt: TGTGCCACCAGTGACCCCACAGGGCTTGAGCAGTTCTTC; cdr3_aa: CATSDPTGLEQFF
clone_size: many; v_call: TRBV20-1; d_call: TRBD1; j_call: TRBJ1-4; cdr3_nt: TGCAGTGCTACGACAGGGGCGGGTGAAAAACTGTTTTTT; cdr3_aa: CSATTGAGEKLFF
clone_size: .; v_call: TRBV13; d_call: .; j_call: TRBJ1-6; cdr3_nt: TGTGCCAGCAGCTCCTCACACGCAGAGAATTCACCCCTCCACTTT; cdr3_aa: CASSSSHAENSPLHF
clone_size: .; v_call: TRBV20-1; d_call: TRBD1; j_call: TRBJ1-2; cdr3_nt: TGCAGTGCTGGGGACAGGGACTATGGCTACACCTTC; cdr3_aa: CSAGDRDYGYTF
clone_size: many; v_call: TRBV5-6; d_call: TRBD2; j_call: TRBJ2-1; cdr3_nt: TGTGCCAGCAGCTCCCTACTTAGCGGGAGGGCCGATAATGAGCAGTTCTTC; cdr3_aa: CASSSLLSGRADNEQFF
clone_size: few; v_call: TRBV30; d_call: .; j_call: TRBJ2-7; cdr3_nt: TGTGCCTGGAGTGAAGGGGGGACCTTCTACGAGCAGTACTTC; cdr3_aa: CAWSEGGTFYEQYF
clone_size: many; v_call: TRBV2; d_call: TRBD2; j_call: TRBJ2-7; cdr3_nt: TGTGCCAGCAGTGCCCCCGGGACTAGCGGGAGGGCCTACTCCTCCGAGCAGTACTTC; cdr3_aa: CASSAPGTSGRAYSSEQYF
clone_size: many; v_call: TRBV12-3/TRBV12-4; d_call: .; j_call: TRBJ2-1; cdr3_nt: TGTGCCAGCAGCAGGGGGGGGGGAGAGTCCTTGAGTGAGCAGTTCTTC; cdr3_aa: CASSRGGGESLSEQFF
clone_size: many; v_call: TRBV20-1; d_call: TRBD2; j_call: TRBJ2-1; cdr3_nt: TGCAGTGCTAGTGGCAGCGGGGGAACCTACAATGAGCAGTTCTTC; cdr3_aa: CSASGSGGTYNEQFF
clone_size: many; v_call: TRBV19; d_call: TRBD2; j_call: TRBJ2-7; cdr3_nt: TGTGCCAGTAGTACTATGGTAGTAGCGGGAACCTACGAGCAGTACTTC; cdr3_aa: CASSTMVVAGTYEQYF
clone_size: many; v_call: TRBV24-1; d_call: .; j_call: TRBJ1-4; cdr3_nt: TGTGCCACCAGTGATTCCGGGCCCAGGAATGAAAAACTGTTTTTT; cdr3_aa: CATSDSGPRNEKLFF
clone_size: many; v_call: TRBV2; d_call: .; j_call: TRBJ2-1; cdr3_nt: TGTGCCAGCGAAGCGGGCAAGCACTACAATGAGCAGTTCTTC; cdr3_aa: CASEAGKHYNEQFF
clone_size: many; v_call: TRBV28; d_call: TRBD1; j_call: TRBJ1-2; cdr3_nt: TGTGCCAGCAGTGTCCCGGGACAGACATATGGCTACACCTTC; cdr3_aa: CASSVPGQTYGYTF
clone_size: many; v_call: TRBV30; d_call: .; j_call: TRBJ1-1; cdr3_nt: TGTGCCTGGAGTATCCAGGGGAACACTGAAGCTTTCTTT; cdr3_aa: CAWSIQGNTEAFF
clone_size: .; v_call: TRBV19; d_call: .; j_call: TRBJ2-2; cdr3_nt: TGTGCCAGTAGTATAGGCCGGGCCGGACATGGCGGGGAGCTGTTTTTT; cdr3_aa: CASSIGRAGHGGELFF
clone_size: few; v_call: TRBV4-1; d_call: TRBD2; j_call: TRBJ2-1; cdr3_nt: TGCGCCAGCAGCCAAGAACTAGCGCCTTGGGATGAGCAGTTCTTC; cdr3_aa: CASSQELAPWDEQFF
clone_size: many; v_call: TRBV19; d_call: TRBD2; j_call: TRBJ2-3; cdr3_nt: TGTGCCAGTAGCACCACACTAGCGGGACGCACAGATACGCAGTATTTT; cdr3_aa: CASSTTLAGRTDTQYF
clone_size: .; v_call: TRBV19; d_call: .; j_call: TRBJ1-5; cdr3_nt: TGTGCCAGTAGTAGAACAGGAAAGTTGGGCAATCAGCCCCAGCATTTT; cdr3_aa: CASSRTGKLGNQPQHF
clone_size: few; v_call: TRBV5-1; d_call: TRBD1; j_call: TRBJ2-7; cdr3_nt: TGCGCCAGCAGCTTGACCGGACAGGTCGAGCAGTACTTC; cdr3_aa: CASSLTGQVEQYF
clone_size: many; v_call: TRBV19; d_call: TRBD1; j_call: TRBJ1-1; cdr3_nt: TGTGCCAGTAAAGAGGGACAGGGGGACACTGAAGCTTTCTTT; cdr3_aa: CASKEGQGDTEAFF
clone_size: many; v_call: TRBV18; d_call: TRBD2; j_call: TRBJ2-7; cdr3_nt: TGTGCCAGCTCACCACTGGGACTAGCGGTCTACGAGCAGTACTTC; cdr3_aa: CASSPLGLAVYEQYF
clone_size: .; v_call: TRBV6-1; d_call: .; j_call: TRBJ1-3; cdr3_nt: TGTGCCAGCTTAAGGTTCTCTGGAAACACCATATATTTT; cdr3_aa: CASLRFSGNTIYF
clone_size: few; v_call: TRBV15; d_call: TRBD1; j_call: TRBJ2-1; cdr3_nt: TGTGCCACCAGCAGCGGACAGGGGATTCTGAATGAGCAGTTCTTC; cdr3_aa: CATSSGQGILNEQFF
clone_size: many; v_call: TRBV7-2; d_call: TRBD2; j_call: TRBJ2-7; cdr3_nt: TGTGCCAGCAGCTTAGTGGCGGGGGGCGAGCAGTACTTC; cdr3_aa: CASSLVAGGEQYF
clone_size: many; v_call: TRBV12-3/TRBV12-4; d_call: .; j_call: TRBJ1-1; cdr3_nt: TGTGCCAGCAGTTCGCGATACGAGCGAAAGGGCACTGAAGCTTTCTTT; cdr3_aa: CASSSRYERKGTEAFF
clone_size: many; v_call: TRBV7-9; d_call: .; j_call: TRBJ2-5; cdr3_nt: TGTGCCAGCAGCTGGGACGGGCCCCAAGAGACCCAGTACTTC; cdr3_aa: CASSWDGPQETQYF
clone_size: .; v_call: TRBV20-1; d_call: TRBD2; j_call: TRBJ2-4; cdr3_nt: TGCAGTGCTCAGCAGCTTCTAGCGGGAGAGAATTGGGCCAAAAACATTCAGTACTTC; cdr3_aa: CSAQQLLAGENWAKNIQYF
clone_size: .; v_call: TRBV28; d_call: TRBD1; j_call: TRBJ1-2; cdr3_nt: TGTGCCAGCAGTTTATCCGGACAGGGACGCTATGGCTACACCTTC; cdr3_aa: CASSLSGQGRYGYTF
clone_size: .; v_call: TRBV7-8; d_call: TRBD2; j_call: TRBJ2-7; cdr3_nt: TGTGCCGGCAGTGTAGTCTCTACTAGCGGGCTCAACTACGAGCAGTACTTC; cdr3_aa: CAGSVVSTSGLNYEQYF
clone_size: .; v_call: TRBV28; d_call: TRBD1; j_call: TRBJ1-5; cdr3_nt: TGTGCCAGCACCATGACAGGGATGGTTAGCAATCAGCCCCAGCATTTT; cdr3_aa: CASTMTGMVSNQPQHF